The rows below give T cell receptor beta chains drawn from one sample of a study of blood T cell repertoires in COVID-19. Only in-frame clones appear in the TCRdb table, and some are missing; sequencing was by immunoSEQ multiplex PCR. Of about 310,000 clones listed, about 89% were seen once; the top ten hold approximately 5.2%. The sample taken for sequencing was PBMCs or T cells enriched from blood (not recorded which). These TCRs come from a man in his 60s who had recovered from COVID-19. The CDR3 runs from the conserved cysteine through the conserved F or W. The D gene is left open where the match is weak. Expanded clones are given a class, and other clones once, few, many or no size at all.

NA,17,TRBV7-8,TRBD1,TRBJ1-2,TGTGCCAGCAGCTTTAGGGGGACAGGGGGAAATCACTATGGCTACACCTTC,CASSFRGTGGNHYGYTF
NA,11,TRBV6-4,NA,TRBJ1-2,TGTGCCAGCAACGGGGGATCTGGCTACACCTTC,CASNGGSGYTF
NA,14,TRBV7-9,NA,TRBJ2-5,TGTGCCAGCAGCCCCTCAGGGAATCCGGAGACCCAGTACTTC,CASSPSGNPETQYF
few,15,TRBV6-5,TRBD1,TRBJ1-2,TGTGCCAGCAGTTCCCCGGGACAGTCTCACTATGGCTACACCTTC,CASSSPGQSHYGYTF
NA,16,TRBV5-1,NA,TRBJ2-7,TGCGCCAGCAGCGGAACCTGGACAGCGAACCTCTACGAGCAGTACTTC,CASSGTWTANLYEQYF
once,14,TRBV2,TRBD1,TRBJ2-1,TGTGCCAGCAGCCTGGACAGGGACGGCAATGAGCAGTTCTTC,CASSLDRDGNEQFF
few,13,TRBV28,NA,TRBJ2-2,TGTGCCAGCAGTTTACAGGCCACCGGGGAGCTGTTTTTT,CASSLQATGELFF
NA,13,TRBV6-2/TRBV6-3,NA,TRBJ1-3,TGTGCCAGCAGTCGGACAGATGGAAACACCATATATTTT,CASSRTDGNTIYF
NA,13,TRBV6-4,NA,TRBJ2-1,TGTGCCAGCAGTTCGGACTGGTACAATGAGCAGTTCTTC,CASSSDWYNEQFF
NA,13,TRBV18,NA,TRBJ1-5,TGTGCCAGCTCACCAGGGAGATATCAGCCCCAGCATTTT,CASSPGRYQPQHF
NA,14,TRBV28,TRBD1,TRBJ1-2,TGTGCCAGCAAACTTGAGGACAGGGGATATGGCTACACCTTC,CASKLEDRGYGYTF
NA,15,TRBV7-9,NA,TRBJ2-7,TGTGCCAGCAGCTTAGAAAGCCAGGGGACCTACGAGCAGTACTTC,CASSLESQGTYEQYF
NA,17,TRBV11-2,TRBD2,TRBJ2-5,TGTGCCAGCAGCTTACTAGCGGGAGCCTCGATGGGGGAGACCCAGTACTTC,CASSLLAGASMGETQYF
few,15,TRBV25-1,NA,TRBJ2-1,TGTGCCAGCAGTGGTACCAGGCACTCCTACAATGAGCAGTTCTTC,CASSGTRHSYNEQFF
NA,15,TRBV6-5,NA,TRBJ2-1,TGTGCCAGCAGTTACGCGGTAGGCTCCTACAATGAGCAGTTCTTC,CASSYAVGSYNEQFF
NA,16,TRBV9,TRBD2,TRBJ2-5,TGTGCCAGCAGCGTAGGGGGGGGCGGGGGGGAAGAGACCCAGTACTTC,CASSVGGGGGEETQYF